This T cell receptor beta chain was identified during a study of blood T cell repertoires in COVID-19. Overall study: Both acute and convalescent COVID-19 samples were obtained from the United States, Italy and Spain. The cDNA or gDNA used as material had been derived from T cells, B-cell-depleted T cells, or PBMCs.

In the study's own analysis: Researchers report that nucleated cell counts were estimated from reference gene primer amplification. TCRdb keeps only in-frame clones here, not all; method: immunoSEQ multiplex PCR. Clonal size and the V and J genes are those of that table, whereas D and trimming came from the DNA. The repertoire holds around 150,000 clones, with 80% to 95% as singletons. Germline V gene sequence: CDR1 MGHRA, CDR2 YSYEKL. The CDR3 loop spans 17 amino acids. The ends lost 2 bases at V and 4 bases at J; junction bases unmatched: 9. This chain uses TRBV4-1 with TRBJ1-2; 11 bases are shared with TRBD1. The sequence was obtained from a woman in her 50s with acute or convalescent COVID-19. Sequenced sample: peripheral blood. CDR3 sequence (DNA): TGCGCCAGCAGCCAACCTGGACAGGGGGCCGCATCCTATGGCTACACCTTC. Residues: CASSQPGQGAASYGYTF.